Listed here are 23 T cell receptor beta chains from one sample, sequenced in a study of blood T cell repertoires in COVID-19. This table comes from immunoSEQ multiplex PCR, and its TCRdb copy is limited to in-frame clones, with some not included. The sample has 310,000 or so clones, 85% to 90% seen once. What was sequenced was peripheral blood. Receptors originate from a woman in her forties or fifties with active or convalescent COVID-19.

The CDR3 reads CASSLDGTSAYEQYF. Here the CDR3 DNA reads TGTGCCAGCAGCTTAGATGGGACTAGCGCCTACGAGCAGTACTTC. The J gene is TRBJ2-7, the V gene TRBV7-9, with TRBD2 matching 10 bases. The trim removed 1 base at V and 2 bases at J, leaving 2 bases unmatched. There are 15 residues in the CDR3. Per the germline V gene, CDR1 is SEHNR and CDR2 is FQNEAQ (reference sequence).

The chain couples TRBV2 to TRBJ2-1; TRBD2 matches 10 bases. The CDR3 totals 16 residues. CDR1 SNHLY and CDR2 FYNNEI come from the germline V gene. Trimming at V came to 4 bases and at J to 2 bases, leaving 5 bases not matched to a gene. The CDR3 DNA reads TGTGCCAGCAGTGTATTAGCGGGGGGAACCTACAATGAGCAGTTCTTC. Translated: CASSVLAGGTYNEQFF.

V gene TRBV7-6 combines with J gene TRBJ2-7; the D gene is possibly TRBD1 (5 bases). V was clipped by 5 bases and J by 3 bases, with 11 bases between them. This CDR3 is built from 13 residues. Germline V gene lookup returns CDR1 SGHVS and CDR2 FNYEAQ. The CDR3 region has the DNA TGTGCCAGCAGCGCAGGACACCTCTACGAGCAGTACTTC. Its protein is CASSAGHLYEQYF. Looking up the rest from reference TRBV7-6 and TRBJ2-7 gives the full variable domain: GAGVSQSPRYKVTKRGQDVALRCDPISGHVSLYWYRQALGQGPEFLTYFNYEAQQDKSGLPNDRFSAERPEGSISTLTIQRTEQRDSAMYRCASSAGHLYEQYFGPGTRLTVT.

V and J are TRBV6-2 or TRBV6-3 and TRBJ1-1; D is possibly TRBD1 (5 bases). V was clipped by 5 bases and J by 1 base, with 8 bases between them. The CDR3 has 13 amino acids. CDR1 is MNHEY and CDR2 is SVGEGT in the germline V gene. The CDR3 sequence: CASSPDKNTEAFF. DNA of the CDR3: TGTGCCAGCAGTCCGGACAAGAACACTGAAGCTTTCTTT.

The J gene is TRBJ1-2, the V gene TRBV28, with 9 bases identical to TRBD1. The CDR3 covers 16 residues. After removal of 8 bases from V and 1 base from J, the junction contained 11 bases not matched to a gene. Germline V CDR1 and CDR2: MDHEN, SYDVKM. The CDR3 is CASSSSGTGYNYGYTF. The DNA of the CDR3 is TGTGCCAGCTCATCCTCGGGGACAGGGTATAACTATGGCTACACCTTC.

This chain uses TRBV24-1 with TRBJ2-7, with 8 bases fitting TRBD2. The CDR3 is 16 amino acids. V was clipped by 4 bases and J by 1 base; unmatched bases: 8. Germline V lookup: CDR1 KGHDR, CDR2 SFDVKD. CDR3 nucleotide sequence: TGTGCCACCAGTGACGCCGGGGGGGCCGGGTCCTACGAGCAGTACTTC. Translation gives CATSDAGGAGSYEQYF.

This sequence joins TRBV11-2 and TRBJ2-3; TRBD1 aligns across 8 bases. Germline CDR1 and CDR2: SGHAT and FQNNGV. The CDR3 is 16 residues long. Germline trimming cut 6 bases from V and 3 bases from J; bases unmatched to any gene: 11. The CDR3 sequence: CASSKYRGYSTDTQYF. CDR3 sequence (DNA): TGTGCCAGCAGTAAATACAGGGGGTATTCGACAGATACGCAGTATTTT.

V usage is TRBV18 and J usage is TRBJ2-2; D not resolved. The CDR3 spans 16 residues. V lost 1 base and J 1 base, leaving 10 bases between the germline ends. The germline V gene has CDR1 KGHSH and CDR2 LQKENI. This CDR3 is CASSPQDIRNTGELFF. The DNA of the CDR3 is TGTGCCAGCTCACCACAAGACATAAGGAACACCGGGGAGCTGTTTTTT.

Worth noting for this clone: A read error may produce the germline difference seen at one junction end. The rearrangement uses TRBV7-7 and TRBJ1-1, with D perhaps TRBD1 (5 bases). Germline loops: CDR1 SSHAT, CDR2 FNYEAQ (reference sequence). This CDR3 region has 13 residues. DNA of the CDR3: TGTGCTAGCAGCCAAGGACAGAACACTGAAGCTTTCTTT. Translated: CASSQGQNTEAFF.

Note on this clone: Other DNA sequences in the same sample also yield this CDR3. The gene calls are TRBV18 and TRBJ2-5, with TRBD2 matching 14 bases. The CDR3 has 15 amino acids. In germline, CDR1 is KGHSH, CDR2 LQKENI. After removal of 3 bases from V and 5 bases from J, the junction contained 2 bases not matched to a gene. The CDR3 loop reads CASSPGLAGVETQYF. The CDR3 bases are TGTGCCAGCTCACCGGGACTAGCGGGGGTTGAGACCCAGTACTTC.

The CDR3 coding sequence is TGTGCCAGCAGCCGACAGGACGGAAGCCCCAATGAAAAACTGTTTTTT. Protein sequence: CASSRQDGSPNEKLFF. The genes are TRBV4-2 and TRBJ1-4; weak D call: TRBD1 (6 bases). The CDR3 runs to 16 residues. CDR1 is LGHNA, CDR2 YNFKEQ, per germline. The V end lost 4 bases, the J end lost 5 bases, and 17 bases lay between the germline ends.

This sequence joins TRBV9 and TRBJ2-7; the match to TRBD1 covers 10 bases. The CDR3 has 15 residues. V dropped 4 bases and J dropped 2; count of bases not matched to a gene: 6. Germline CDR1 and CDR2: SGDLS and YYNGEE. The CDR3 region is CASSLRQGAAYEQYF. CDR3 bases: TGTGCCAGCAGCCTTCGACAGGGGGCGGCCTACGAGCAGTACTTC.

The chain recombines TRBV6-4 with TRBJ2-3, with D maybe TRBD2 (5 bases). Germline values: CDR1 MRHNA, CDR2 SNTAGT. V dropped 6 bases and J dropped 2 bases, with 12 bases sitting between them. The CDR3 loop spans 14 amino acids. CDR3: CASRAAGYTDTQYF. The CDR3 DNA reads TGTGCCAGCAGAGCGGCGGGTTACACAGATACGCAGTATTTT.

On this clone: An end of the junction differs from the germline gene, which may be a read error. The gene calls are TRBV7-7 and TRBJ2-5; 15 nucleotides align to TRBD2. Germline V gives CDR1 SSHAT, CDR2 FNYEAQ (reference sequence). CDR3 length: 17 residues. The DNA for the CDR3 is TGTGCTAGCAGCAAACGGACTAGCGGGGGGGACGGAGAGACCCAGTACTTC. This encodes CASSKRTSGGDGETQYF.

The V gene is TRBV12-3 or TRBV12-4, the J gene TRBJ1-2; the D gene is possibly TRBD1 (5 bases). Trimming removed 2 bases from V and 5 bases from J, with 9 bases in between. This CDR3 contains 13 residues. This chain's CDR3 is CASSLRQGYGYTF. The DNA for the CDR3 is TGTGCCAGCAGTTTACGGCAGGGTTATGGCTACACCTTC.

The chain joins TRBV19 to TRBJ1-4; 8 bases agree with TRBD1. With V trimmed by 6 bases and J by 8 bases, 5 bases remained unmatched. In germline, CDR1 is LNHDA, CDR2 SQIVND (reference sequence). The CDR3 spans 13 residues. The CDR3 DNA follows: TGTGCCAGTAGGGACAGGGAAAGAGAAAAACTGTTTTTT. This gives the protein CASRDREREKLFF.

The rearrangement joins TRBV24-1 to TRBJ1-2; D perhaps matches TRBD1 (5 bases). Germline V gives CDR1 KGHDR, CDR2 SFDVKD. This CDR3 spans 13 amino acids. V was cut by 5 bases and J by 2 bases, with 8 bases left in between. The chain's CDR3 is CATSAGPNYGYTF. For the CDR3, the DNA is TGTGCCACCAGTGCAGGGCCCAACTATGGCTACACCTTC.

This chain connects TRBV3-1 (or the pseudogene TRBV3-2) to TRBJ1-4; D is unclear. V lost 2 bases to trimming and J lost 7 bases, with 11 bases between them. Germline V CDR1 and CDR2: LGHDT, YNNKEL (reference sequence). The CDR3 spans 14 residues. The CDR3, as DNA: TGTGCCAGCAGCCAACCGGCCCGGGGTGAAAAACTGTTTTTT. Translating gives CASSQPARGEKLFF.

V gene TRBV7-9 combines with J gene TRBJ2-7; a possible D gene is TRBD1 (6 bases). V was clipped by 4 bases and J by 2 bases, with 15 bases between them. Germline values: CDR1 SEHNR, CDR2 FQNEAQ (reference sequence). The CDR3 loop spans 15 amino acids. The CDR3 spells CASSWTALNPYEQYF. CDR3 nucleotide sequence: TGTGCCAGCAGCTGGACAGCCCTAAATCCCTACGAGCAGTACTTC.

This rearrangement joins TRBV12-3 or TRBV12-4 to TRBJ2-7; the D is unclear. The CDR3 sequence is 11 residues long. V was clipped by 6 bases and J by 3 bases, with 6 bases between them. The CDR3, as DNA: TGTGCCAGCAGCACCGGCTACGAGCAGTACTTC. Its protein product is CASSTGYEQYF.

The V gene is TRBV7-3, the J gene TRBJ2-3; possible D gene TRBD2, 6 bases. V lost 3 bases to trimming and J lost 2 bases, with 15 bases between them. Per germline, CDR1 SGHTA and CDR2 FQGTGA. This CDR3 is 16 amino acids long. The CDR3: CASSFLGRGNTDTQYF. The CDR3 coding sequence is TGTGCCAGCAGCTTCCTAGGGCGGGGTAACACAGATACGCAGTATTTT.

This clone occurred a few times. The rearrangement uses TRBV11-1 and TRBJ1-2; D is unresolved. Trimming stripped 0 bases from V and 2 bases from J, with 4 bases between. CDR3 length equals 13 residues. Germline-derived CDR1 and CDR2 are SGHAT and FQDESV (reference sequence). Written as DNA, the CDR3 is TGTGCCAGCAGCTTAGCGAGGAACTATGGCTACACCTTC. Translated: CASSLARNYGYTF. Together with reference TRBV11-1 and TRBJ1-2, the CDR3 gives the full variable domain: EAEVAQSPRYKITEKSQAVAFWCDPISGHATLYWYRQILGQGPELLVQFQDESVVDDSQLPKDRFSAERLKGVDSTLKIQPAELGDSAMYLCASSLARNYGYTFGSGTRLTVV.

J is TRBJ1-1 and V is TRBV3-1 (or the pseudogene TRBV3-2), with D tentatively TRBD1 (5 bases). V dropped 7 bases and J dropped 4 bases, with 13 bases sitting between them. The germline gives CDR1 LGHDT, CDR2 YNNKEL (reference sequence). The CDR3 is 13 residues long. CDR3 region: CASTLSGSTEAFF. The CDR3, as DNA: TGTGCCAGCACCCTTTCAGGGTCCACTGAAGCTTTCTTT.